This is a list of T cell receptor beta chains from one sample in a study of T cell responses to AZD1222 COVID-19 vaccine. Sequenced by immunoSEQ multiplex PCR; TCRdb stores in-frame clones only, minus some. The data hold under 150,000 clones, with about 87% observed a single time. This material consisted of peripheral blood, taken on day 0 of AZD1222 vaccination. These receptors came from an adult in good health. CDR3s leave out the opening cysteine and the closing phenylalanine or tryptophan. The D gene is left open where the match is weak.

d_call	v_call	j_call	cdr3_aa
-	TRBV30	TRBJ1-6	ASDIDSSGNSPLH
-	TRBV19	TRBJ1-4	ASSTGLSGRGKLF
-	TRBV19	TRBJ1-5	ASSIEILRGDSNQPQH
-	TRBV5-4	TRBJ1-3	ASSLQGWAANTIY
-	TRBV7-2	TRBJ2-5	ASSLSGYGETQY
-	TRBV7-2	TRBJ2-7	ASSLNPGSYEQY
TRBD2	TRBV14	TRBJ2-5	ASSQAAGVFQETQY
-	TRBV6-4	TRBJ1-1	ASSAQGNTEAF
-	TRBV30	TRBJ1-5	AWAGTWDQPQH
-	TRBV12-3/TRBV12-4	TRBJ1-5	ASSSPSQPQH
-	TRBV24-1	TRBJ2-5	ATSDFQGGNQETQY
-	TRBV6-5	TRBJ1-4	ASSSGVRGYNEKLF
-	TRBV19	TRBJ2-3	ASRYGPTSTDTQY
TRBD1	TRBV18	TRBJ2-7	ASSPGGTGETY
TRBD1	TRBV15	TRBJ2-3	ATPGDRRFTDTQY
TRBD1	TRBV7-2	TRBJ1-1	ASSPRGLNTEAF
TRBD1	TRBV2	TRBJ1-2	ASSEAQTGVLYGYT
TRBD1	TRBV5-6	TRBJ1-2	ASSFQGDTVYGYT
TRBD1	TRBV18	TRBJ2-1	ASSPPVGQNSYNEQF
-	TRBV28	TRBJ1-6	ASRAVGEAPLH
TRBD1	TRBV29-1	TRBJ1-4	SGGTALGEKLF